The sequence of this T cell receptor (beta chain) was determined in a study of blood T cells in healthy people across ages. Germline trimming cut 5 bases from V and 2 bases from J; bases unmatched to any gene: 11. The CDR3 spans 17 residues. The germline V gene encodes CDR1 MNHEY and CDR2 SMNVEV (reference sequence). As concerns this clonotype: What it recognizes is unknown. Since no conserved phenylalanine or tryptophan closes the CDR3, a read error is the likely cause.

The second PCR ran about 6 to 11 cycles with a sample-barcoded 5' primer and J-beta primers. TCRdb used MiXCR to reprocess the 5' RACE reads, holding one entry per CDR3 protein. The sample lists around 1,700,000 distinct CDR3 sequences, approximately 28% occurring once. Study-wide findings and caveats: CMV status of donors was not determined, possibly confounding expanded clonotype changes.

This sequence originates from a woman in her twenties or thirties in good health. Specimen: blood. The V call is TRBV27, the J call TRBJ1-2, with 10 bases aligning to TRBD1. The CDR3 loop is CASSTGTGVEFNYGYTL. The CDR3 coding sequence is TGTGCCAGCAGTACCGGGACAGGGGTTGAATTCAACTATGGCTACACCTTA.